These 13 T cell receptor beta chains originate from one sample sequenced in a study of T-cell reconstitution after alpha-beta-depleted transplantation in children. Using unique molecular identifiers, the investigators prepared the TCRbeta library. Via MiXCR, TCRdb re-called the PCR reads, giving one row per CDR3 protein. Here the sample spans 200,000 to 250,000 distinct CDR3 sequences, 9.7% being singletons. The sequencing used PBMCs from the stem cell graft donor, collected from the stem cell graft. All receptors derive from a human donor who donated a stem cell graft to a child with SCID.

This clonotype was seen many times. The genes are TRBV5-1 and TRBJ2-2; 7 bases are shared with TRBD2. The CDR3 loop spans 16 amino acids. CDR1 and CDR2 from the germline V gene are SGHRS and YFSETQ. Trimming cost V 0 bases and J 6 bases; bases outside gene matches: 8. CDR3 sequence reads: CASSLERGNVAGELFF. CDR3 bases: TGCGCCAGCAGCTTGGAGCGGGGAAATGTAGCCGGGGAGCTGTTTTTT.

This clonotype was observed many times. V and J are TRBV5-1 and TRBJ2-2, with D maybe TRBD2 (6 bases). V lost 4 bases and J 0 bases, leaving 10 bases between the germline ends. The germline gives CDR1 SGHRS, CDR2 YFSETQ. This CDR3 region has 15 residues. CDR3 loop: CASSPGTSNTGELFF. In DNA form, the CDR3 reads TGCGCCAGCAGCCCGGGGACTTCGAACACCGGGGAGCTGTTTTTT.

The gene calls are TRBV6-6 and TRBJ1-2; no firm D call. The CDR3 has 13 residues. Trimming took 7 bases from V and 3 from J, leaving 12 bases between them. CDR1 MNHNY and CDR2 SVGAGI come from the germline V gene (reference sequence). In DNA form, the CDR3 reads TGTGCCAGCATATTGGACGGAGACTATGGCTACACCTTC. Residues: CASILDGDYGYTF.

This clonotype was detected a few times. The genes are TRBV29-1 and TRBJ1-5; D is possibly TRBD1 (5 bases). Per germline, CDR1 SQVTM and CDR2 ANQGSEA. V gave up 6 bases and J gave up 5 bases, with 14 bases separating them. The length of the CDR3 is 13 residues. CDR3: CSVARDEDQPQHF. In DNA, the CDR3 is TGCAGCGTGGCCAGGGACGAGGATCAGCCCCAGCATTTT. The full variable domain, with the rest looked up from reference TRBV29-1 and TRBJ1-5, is SAVISQKPSRDICQRGTSLTIQCQVDSQVTMMFWYRQQPGQSLTLIATANQGSEATYESGFVIDKFPISRPNLTFSTLTVSNMSPEDSSIYLCSVARDEDQPQHFGDGTRLSIL.

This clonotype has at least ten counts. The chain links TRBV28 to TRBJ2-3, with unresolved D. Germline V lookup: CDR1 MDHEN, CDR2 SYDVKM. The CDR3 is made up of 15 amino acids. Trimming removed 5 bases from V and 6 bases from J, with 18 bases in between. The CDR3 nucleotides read TGTGCCAGCAGTCGTGACCCTCCCCGCTGGGATACGCAGTATTTT. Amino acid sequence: CASSRDPPRWDTQYF.

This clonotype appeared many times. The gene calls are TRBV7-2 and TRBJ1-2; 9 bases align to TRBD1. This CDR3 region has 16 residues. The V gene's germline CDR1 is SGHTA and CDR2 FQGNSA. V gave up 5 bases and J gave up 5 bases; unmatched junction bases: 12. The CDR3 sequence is CASSPISGQGSYGYTF. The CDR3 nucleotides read TGTGCCAGCAGCCCGATATCCGGACAGGGGAGTTATGGCTACACCTTC.

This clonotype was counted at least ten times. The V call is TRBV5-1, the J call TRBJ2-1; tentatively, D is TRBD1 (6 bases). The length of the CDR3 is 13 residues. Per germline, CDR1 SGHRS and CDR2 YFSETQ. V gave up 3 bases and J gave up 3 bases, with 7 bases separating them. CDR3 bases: TGCGCCAGCAGCTCCAGGGGCTACAATGAGCAGTTCTTC. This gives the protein CASSSRGYNEQFF.

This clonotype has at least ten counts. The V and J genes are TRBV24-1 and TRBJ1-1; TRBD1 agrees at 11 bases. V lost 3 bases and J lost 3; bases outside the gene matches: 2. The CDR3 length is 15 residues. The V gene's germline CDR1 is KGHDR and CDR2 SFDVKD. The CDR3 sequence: CATSDPGQGDTEAFF. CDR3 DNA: TGTGCCACCAGTGATCCGGGACAGGGGGACACTGAAGCTTTCTTT.

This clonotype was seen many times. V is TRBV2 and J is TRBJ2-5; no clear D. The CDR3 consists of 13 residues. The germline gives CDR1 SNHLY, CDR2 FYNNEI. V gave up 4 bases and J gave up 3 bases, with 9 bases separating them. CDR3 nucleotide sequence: TGTGCCAGCAGTGTTGAGTTTAAAGAGACCCAGTACTTC. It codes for CASSVEFKETQYF.

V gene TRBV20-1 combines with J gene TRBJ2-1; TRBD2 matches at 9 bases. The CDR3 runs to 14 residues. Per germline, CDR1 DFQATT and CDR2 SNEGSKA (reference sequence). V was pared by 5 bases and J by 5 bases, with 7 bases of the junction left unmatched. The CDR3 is CSAARGGLNNEQFF. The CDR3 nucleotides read TGCAGTGCTGCGCGGGGGGGCCTGAACAATGAGCAGTTCTTC.

CDR3 nucleotides: TGTGCCACCAGTGGATCAGTGAACACCGGGGAGCTGTTTTTT. This encodes CATSGSVNTGELFF. The chain employs TRBV24-1 and TRBJ2-2; D call uncertain. The germline V and J ends were trimmed by 5 bases and 1 base, with 7 bases remaining between them. The CDR3 length is 14 residues. CDR1 is KGHDR, CDR2 SFDVKD, per germline.

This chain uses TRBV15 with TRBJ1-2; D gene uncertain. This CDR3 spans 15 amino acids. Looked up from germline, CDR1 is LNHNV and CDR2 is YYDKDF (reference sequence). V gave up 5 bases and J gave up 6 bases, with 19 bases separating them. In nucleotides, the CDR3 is TGTGCCACCAGCCCACGGACCAGCAAGCTGGATGGCTACACCTTC. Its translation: CATSPRTSKLDGYTF.

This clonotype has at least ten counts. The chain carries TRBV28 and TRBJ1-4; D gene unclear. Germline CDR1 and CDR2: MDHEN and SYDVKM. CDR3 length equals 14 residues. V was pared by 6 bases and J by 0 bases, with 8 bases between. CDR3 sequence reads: CASRAHATNEKLFF. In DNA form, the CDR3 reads TGTGCCAGCAGGGCTCATGCAACTAATGAAAAACTGTTTTTT.